Below, one T cell receptor (beta chain) is given with its context. The data are from a study of preoperative IRX-2 immunotherapy in early breast cancer. In germline, CDR1 is SGHTA, CDR2 FQGNSA. V was pared by 3 bases and J by 4 bases, with 5 bases of the junction left unmatched. The CDR3 contains 15 residues. The protocol was immunoSEQ multiplex PCR, while the TCRdb copy is restricted to in-frame clones and leaves out a portion. The sample holds around 34,000 clones, nearly 95% seen once. Stated treatment: preoperative locoregional IRX-2 cytokine immunotherapy. Patients received preoperative, locoregional IRX-2 cytokine immunotherapy in a phase Ib study.

The J gene is TRBJ2-1, the V gene TRBV7-2; 8 bases align to TRBD2. The specimen was taken from a patient treated with IRX-2 immunotherapy. The sequence was obtained from a human donor with breast cancer. The CDR3: CASSFELAAYNEQFF. The CDR3 DNA reads as TGTGCCAGCAGCTTCGAACTAGCGGCTTACAATGAGCAGTTCTTC.